The T cell receptor (beta chain) described here comes from a study of T cell responses to AZD1222 COVID-19 vaccine. TCRdb's copy holds only in-frame clones and misses some; the assay was immunoSEQ multiplex PCR. The sample holds about 140,000 clones, 85% to 95% seen once. Unmatched junction bases numbered 3, after V lost 1 base and J lost 4 bases. The V gene's germline CDR1 is GTSNPN and CDR2 SVGIG (reference sequence). CDR3 length: 14 residues. Whole-study results and caveats: CD4 TCRs associated with vaccination spanned spike, dominating at 160-218 and 743-854. Donors skewed white British and female; clonal diversity was possibly underestimated. Recipients of two AZD1222 doses showed rising Spike-specific TCR breadth and depth. Repertoire sampling happened only post peak T cell response.

This clone was found once. The target antigen is unknown. The V gene is TRBV30, the J gene TRBJ1-2; 10 bases align to TRBD1. This specimen consisted of peripheral blood, obtained on day 0 of AZD1222 vaccination. The TCR originated in an adult in good health. This CDR3 is CAWSGTGGPYGYTF. CDR3 bases: TGTGCCTGGAGTGGGACAGGGGGTCCCTATGGCTACACCTTC.